This T cell receptor (beta chain) stems from a study of blood T cell repertoires in COVID-19. Authors' data handling: Counts of nucleated cells, estimated from reference gene primer amplification, were obtained. Assay used: immunoSEQ multiplex PCR; TCRdb lists only in-frame clones, some missing. V, J and clone size are those of that table, while D and trimming were read from the DNA. The data contain 250,000 to 350,000 clones, over 75% of them seen just once; the ten biggest clones take up roughly a tenth. The sequencing sample was made of PBMCs or T cells enriched from blood (not recorded which). This clonotype originated in a woman between 18 and 30 years old who had recovered from COVID-19.

CDR3 amino acids: CASSSVGQGDTEAFF. As DNA, the CDR3 is TGTGCCAGCAGCTCCGTAGGACAGGGTGACACTGAAGCTTTCTTT. The chain uses TRBV7-9 and TRBJ1-1; 8 nucleotides agree with TRBD1. V gave up 4 bases and J gave up 3 bases; unmatched junction bases: 7. Germline CDR1 is SEHNR and CDR2 is FQNEAQ (reference sequence). This CDR3 comprises 15 residues.